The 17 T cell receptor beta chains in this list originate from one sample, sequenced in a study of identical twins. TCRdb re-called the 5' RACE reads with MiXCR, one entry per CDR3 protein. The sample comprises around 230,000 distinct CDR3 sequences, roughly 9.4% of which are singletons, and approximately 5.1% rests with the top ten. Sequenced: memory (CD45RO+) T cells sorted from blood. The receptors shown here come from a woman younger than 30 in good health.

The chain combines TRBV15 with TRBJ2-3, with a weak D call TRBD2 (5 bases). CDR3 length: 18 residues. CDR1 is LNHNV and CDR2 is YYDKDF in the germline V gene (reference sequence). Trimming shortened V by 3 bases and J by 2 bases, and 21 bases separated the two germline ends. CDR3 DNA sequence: TGTGCCACCAGCAGGAACTCCCCCAGCGGCTACTACACAGATACGCAGTATTTT. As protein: CATSRNSPSGYYTDTQYF.

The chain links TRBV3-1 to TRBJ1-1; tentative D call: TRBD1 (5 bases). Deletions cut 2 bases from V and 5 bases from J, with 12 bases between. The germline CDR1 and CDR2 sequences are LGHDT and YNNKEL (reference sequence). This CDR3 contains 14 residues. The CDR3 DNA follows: TGTGCCAGCAGCCAACGGGGGGAGGGAACTGAAGCTTTCTTT. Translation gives CASSQRGEGTEAFF.

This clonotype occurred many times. The CDR3 DNA follows: TGCAGTGCTAGGGGGCTGAGCGGGGGTAACACCGGGGAGCTGTTTTTT. Translated: CSARGLSGGNTGELFF. V is TRBV20-1 and J is TRBJ2-2; 8 bases are shared with TRBD2. The V gene end was trimmed by 3 bases and the J gene end by 2 bases; junction bases not matched to a gene: 8. The V gene's germline CDR1 is DFQATT and CDR2 SNEGSKA (reference sequence). The CDR3 sequence is 16 residues long.

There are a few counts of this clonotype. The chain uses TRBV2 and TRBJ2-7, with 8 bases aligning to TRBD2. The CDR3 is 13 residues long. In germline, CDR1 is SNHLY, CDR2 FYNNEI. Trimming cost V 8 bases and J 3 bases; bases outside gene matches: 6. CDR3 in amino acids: CASRIGRDYEQYF. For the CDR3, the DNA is TGTGCCAGCCGGATCGGGAGGGACTACGAGCAGTACTTC.

The DNA of the CDR3 is TGTGCCATCCGAGAGGGGATGGGCGAGCAGTACTTC. Encoded protein: CAIREGMGEQYF. V gene TRBV6-6 combines with J gene TRBJ2-7, with D perhaps assigned TRBD1 or TRBD2 (5 bases each). The V gene lost 10 bases and the J gene lost 6 bases, with 16 bases spanning the gap. The CDR3 loop spans 12 amino acids. Germline values: CDR1 MNHNY, CDR2 SVGAGI (reference sequence).

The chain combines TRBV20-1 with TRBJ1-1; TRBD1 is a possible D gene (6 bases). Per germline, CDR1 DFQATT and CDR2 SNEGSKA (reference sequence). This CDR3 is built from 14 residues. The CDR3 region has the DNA TGCAGCTCTCAAAAAGGCGGTGAACAGGGTGAAGCTTTCTTT. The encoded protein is CSSQKGGEQGEAFF.

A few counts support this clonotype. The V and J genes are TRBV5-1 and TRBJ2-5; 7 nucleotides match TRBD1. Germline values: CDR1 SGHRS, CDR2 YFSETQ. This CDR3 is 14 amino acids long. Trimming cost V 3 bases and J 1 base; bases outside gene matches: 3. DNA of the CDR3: TGCGCCAGCAGCTATGGGACAGTCCAAGAGACCCAGTACTTC. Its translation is CASSYGTVQETQYF. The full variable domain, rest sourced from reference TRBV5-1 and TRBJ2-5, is KAGVTQTPRYLIKTRGQQVTLSCSPISGHRSVSWYQQTPGQGLQFLFEYFSETQRNKGNFPGRFSGRQFSNSRSEMNVSTLELGDSALYLCASSYGTVQETQYFGPGTRLLVL.

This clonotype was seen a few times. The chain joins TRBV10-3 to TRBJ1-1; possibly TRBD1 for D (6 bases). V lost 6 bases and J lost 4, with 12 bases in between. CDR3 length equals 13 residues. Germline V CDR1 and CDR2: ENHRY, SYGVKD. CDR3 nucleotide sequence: TGTGCCATCAGGGAAGGGGGGTTCACTGAAGCTTTCTTT. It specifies CAIREGGFTEAFF.

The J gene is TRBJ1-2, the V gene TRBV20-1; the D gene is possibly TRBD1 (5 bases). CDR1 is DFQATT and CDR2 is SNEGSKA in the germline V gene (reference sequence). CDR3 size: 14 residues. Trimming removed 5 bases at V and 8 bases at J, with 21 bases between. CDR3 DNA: TGCAGTGCTTACTCTCGGGGGGAAGAGGAAGGCTACACCTTC. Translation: CSAYSRGEEEGYTF.

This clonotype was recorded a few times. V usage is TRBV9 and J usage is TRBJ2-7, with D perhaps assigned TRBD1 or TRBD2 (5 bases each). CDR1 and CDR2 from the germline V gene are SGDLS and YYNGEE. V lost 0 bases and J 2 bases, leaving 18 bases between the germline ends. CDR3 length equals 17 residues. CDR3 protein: CASSVGAMGDGPYEQYF. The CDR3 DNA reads TGTGCCAGCAGCGTAGGGGCGATGGGGGACGGCCCCTACGAGCAGTACTTC.

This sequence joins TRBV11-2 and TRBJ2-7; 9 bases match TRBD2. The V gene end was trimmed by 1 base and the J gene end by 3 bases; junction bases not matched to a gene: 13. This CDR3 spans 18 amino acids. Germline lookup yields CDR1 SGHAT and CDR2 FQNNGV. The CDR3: CASSLGTLAGPYDYEQYF. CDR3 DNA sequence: TGTGCCAGCAGCTTAGGAACCCTAGCGGGACCCTACGACTACGAGCAGTACTTC.

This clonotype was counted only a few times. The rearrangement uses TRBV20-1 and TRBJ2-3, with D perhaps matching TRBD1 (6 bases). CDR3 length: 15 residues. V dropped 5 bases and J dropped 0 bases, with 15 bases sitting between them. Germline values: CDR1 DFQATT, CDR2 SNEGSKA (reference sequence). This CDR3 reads CSAPLGGESTDTQYF. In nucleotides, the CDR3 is TGCAGTGCTCCATTAGGGGGAGAAAGCACAGATACGCAGTATTTT.

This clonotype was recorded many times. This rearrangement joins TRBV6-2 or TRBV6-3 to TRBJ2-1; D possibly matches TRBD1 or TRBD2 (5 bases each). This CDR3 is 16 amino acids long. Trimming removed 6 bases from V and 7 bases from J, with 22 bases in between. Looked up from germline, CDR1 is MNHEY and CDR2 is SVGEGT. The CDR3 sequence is CASSYLQGPPGNEQFF. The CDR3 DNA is TGTGCCAGCAGCTACCTCCAGGGCCCCCCGGGGAATGAGCAGTTCTTC.

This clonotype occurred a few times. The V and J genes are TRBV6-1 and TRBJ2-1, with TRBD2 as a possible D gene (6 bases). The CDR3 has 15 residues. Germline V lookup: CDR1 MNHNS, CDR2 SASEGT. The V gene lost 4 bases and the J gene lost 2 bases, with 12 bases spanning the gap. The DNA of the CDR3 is TGTGCCAGCAGTGCCACTAGCACCCCCTACAATGAGCAGTTCTTC. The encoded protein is CASSATSTPYNEQFF.

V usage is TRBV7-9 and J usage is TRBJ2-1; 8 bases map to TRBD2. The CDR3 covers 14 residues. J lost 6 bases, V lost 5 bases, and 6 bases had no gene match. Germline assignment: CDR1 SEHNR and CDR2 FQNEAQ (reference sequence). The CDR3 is CASSAPGGPNEQFF. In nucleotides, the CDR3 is TGTGCCAGCAGCGCCCCGGGGGGGCCCAATGAGCAGTTCTTC.

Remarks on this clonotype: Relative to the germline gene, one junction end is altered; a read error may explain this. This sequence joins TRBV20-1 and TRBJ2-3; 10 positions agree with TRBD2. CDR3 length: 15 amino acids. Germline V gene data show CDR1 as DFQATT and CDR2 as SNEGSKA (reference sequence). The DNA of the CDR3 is TGCAGTGCCAGAGAAGCGGGAGGGCCAACAGATACGCAGTATTTT. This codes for CSAREAGGPTDTQYF.

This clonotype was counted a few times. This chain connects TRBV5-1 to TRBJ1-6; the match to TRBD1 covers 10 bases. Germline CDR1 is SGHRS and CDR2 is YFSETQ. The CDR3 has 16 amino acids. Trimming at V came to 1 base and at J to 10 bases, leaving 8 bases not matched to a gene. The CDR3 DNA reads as TGCGCCAGCAGCTTGTGGGGGACAGGGGATCGGTCACCCCTCCACTTT. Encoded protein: CASSLWGTGDRSPLHF.